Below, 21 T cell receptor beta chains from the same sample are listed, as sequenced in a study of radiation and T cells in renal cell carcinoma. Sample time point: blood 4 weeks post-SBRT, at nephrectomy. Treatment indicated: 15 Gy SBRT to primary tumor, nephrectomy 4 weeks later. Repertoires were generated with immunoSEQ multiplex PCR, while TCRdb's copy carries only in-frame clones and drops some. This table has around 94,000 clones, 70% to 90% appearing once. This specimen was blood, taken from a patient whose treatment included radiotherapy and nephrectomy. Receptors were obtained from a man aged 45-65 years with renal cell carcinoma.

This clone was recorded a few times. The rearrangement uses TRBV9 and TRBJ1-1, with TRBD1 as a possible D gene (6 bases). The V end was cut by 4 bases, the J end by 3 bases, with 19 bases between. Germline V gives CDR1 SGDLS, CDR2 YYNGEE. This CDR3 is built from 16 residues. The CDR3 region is CASSPGRGRGDTEAFF. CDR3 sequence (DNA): TGTGCCAGCAGCCCAGGGAGGGGAAGGGGGGACACTGAAGCTTTCTTT.

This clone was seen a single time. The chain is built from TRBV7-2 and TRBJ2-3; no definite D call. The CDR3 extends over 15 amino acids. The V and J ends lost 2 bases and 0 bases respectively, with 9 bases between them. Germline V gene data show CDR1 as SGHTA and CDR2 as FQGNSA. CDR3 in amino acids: CASSLRWGSTDTQYF. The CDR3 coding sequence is TGTGCCAGCAGCTTAAGGTGGGGTAGCACAGATACGCAGTATTTT.

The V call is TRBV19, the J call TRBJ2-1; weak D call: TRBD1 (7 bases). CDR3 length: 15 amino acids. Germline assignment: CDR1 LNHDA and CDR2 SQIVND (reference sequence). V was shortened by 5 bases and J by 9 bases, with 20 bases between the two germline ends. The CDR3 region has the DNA TGTGCCAGTAGTGTCCAGGGGGGTGTTGGATTTGAGCAGTTCTTC. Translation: CASSVQGGVGFEQFF. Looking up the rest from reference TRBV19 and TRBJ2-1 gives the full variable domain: DGGITQSPKYLFRKEGQNVTLSCEQNLNHDAMYWYRQDPGQGLRLIYYSQIVNDFQKGDIAEGYSVSREKKESFPLTVTSAQKNPTAFYLCASSVQGGVGFEQFFGPGTRLTVL.

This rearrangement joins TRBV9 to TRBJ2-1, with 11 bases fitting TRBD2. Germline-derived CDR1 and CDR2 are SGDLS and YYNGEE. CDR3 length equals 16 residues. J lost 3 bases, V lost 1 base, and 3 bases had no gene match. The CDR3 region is CASSVTSGSVYNEQFF. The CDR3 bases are TGTGCCAGCAGCGTAACTAGCGGGAGTGTCTACAATGAGCAGTTCTTC.

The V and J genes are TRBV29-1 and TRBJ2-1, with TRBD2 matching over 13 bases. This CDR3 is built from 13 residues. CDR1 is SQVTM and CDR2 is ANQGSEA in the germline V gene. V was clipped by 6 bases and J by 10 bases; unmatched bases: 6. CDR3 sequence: CSVAGTSGIEQFF. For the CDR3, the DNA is TGCAGCGTCGCCGGGACTAGCGGGATAGAGCAGTTCTTC.

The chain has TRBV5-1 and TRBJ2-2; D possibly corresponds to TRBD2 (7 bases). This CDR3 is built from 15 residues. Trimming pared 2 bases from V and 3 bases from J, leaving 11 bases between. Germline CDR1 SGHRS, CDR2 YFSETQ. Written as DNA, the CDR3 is TGCGCCAGCAGCTTCGGGGGGCCGGACACCGGGGAGCTGTTTTTT. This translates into CASSFGGPDTGELFF.

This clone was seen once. The CDR3 region is CASIKGDSGNTIYF. CDR3 DNA: TGTGCCAGCATCAAGGGAGACTCTGGAAACACCATATATTTT. The chain couples TRBV6-6 to TRBJ1-3; no clear D. Germline V gene sequence: CDR1 MNHNY, CDR2 SVGAGI (reference sequence). This CDR3 is built from 14 residues. V shed 7 bases and J shed 0 bases, with 10 bases lying between them.

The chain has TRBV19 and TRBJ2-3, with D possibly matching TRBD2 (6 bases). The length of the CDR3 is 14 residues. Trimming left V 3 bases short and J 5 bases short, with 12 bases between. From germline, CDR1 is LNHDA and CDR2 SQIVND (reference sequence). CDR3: CASSMDGGRDTQYF. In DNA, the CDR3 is TGTGCCAGTAGTATGGATGGGGGGAGAGATACGCAGTATTTT.

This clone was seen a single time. The CDR3 sequence: CASGIGSGTDTQYF. For the CDR3, the DNA is TGTGCCAGCGGGATCGGGAGCGGCACAGATACGCAGTATTTT. The chain combines TRBV11-2 with TRBJ2-3, with TRBD2 as a possible D gene (6 bases). Per the germline V gene, CDR1 is SGHAT and CDR2 is FQNNGV. The CDR3 consists of 14 residues. Trimming shortened V by 8 bases and J by 1 base, and 13 bases separated the two germline ends.

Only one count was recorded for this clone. The CDR3 nucleotides are TGTGCCACCACAGGCGGGCCAGCATGGGATACGCAGTATTTT. As protein: CATTGGPAWDTQYF. V and J are TRBV19 and TRBJ2-3; D could derive from TRBD1 or TRBD2 (5 bases each). Deletions cut 10 bases from V and 6 bases from J, with 20 bases between. This CDR3 comprises 14 residues. CDR1 and CDR2 from the germline V gene are LNHDA and SQIVND (reference sequence).

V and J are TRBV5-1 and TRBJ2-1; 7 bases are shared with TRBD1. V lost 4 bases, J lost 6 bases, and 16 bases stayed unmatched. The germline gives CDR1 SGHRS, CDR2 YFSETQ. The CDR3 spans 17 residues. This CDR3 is CASSVYTVRGLSNEQFF. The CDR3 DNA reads TGCGCCAGCAGCGTATACACCGTCAGGGGGTTGTCCAATGAGCAGTTCTTC.

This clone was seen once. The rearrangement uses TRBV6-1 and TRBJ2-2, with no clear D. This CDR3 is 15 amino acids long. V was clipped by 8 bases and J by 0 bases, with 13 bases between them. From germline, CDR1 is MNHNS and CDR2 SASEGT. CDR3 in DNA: TGTGCCAGCTGGTCGGCGAATACGAACACCGGGGAGCTGTTTTTT. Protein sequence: CASWSANTNTGELFF.

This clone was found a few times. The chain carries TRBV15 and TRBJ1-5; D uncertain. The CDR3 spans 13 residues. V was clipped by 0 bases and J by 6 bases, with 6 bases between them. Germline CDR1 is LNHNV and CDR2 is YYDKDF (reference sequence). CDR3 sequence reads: CATSREGSQPQHF. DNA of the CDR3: TGTGCCACCAGCAGAGAGGGATCTCAGCCCCAGCATTTT.

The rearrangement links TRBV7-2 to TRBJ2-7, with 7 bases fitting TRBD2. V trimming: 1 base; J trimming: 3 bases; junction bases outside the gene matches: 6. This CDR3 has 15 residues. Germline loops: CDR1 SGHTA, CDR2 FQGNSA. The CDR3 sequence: CASSLEAGENYEQYF. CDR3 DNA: TGTGCCAGCAGCTTAGAGGCGGGGGAGAACTACGAGCAGTACTTC. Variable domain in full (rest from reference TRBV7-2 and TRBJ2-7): GAGVSQSPSNKVTEKGKDVELRCDPISGHTALYWYRQSLGQGLEFLIYFQGNSAPDKSGLPSDRFSAERTGGSVSTLTIQRTQQEDSAVYLCASSLEAGENYEQYFGPGTRLTVT.

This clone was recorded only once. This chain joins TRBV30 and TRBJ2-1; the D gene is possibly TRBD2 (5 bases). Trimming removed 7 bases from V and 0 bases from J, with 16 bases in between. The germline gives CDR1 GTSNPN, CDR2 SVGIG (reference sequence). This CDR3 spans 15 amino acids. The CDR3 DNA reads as TGTGCCTTAATTCACGGGGTAAGCTCCTACAATGAGCAGTTCTTC. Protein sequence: CALIHGVSSYNEQFF.

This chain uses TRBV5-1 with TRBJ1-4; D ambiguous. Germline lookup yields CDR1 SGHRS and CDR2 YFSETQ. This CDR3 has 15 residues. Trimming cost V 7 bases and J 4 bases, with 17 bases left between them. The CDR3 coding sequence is TGCGCCAGCGGGTCCGCGACTGATTATAATGAAAAACTGTTTTTT. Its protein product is CASGSATDYNEKLFF.

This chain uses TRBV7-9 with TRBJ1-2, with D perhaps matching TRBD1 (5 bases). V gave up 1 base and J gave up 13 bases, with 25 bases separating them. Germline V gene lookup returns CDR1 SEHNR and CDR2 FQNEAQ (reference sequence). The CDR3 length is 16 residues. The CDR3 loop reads CASSLESVRQGPPPTF. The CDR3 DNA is TGTGCCAGCAGCTTAGAGTCTGTAAGGCAGGGCCCGCCACCCACCTTC.

The chain's CDR3 is CASSNDIRGYTF. CDR3 bases: TGTGCCAGCAGCAACGACATTCGCGGCTACACCTTC. This chain links TRBV11-2 with TRBJ1-2; no clear D. Deletions cut 5 bases from V and 8 bases from J, with 12 bases between. This CDR3 contains 12 residues. Germline CDR1 reads SGHAT; CDR2 reads FQNNGV.

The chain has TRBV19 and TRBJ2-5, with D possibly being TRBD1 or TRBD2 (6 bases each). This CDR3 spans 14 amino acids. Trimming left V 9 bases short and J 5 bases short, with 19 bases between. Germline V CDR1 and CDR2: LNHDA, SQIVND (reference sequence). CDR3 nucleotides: TGTGCCAGCAGTCGCGGTGGGGGGCAGGAGACCCAGTACTTC. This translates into CASSRGGGQETQYF.

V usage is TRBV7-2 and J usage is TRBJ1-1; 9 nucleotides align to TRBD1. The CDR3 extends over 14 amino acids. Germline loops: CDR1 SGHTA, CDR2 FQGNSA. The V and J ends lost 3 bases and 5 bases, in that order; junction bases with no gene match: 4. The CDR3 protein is CASSFGQGITEAFF. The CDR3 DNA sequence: TGTGCCAGCAGCTTCGGACAGGGGATAACTGAAGCTTTCTTT.

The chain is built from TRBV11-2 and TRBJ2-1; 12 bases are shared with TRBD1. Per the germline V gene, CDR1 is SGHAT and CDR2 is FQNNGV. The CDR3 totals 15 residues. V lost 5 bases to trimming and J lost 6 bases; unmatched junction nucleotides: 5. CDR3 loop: CASSPRDRGLNEQFF. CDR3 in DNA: TGTGCCAGCAGCCCCCGGGACAGGGGGCTCAATGAGCAGTTCTTC.